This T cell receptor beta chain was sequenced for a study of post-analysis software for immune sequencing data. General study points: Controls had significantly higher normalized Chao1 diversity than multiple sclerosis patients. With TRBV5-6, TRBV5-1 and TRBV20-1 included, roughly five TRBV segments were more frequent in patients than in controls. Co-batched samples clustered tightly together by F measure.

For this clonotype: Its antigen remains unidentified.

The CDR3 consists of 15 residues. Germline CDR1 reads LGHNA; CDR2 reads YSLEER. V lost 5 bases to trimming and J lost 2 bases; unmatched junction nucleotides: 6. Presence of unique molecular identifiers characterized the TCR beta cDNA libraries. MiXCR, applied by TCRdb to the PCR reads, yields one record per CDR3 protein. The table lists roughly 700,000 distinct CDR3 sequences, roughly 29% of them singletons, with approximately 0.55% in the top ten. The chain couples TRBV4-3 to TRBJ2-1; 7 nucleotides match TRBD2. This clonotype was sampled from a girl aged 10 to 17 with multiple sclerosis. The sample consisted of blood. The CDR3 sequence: CASSYRTRTYNEQFF. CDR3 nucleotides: TGCGCCAGCAGCTATCGGACTAGAACCTACAATGAGCAGTTCTTC.